These 14 T cell receptor beta chains share one sample of origin, sequenced in a study of blood T cell repertoires in COVID-19. Sequencing used immunoSEQ multiplex PCR; TCRdb keeps in-frame clones, though not all of them. The table shows 120,000 or so clones, with roughly 85% occurring only once. The sequenced material came from peripheral blood. The receptors derive from a woman of 80 years or more with acute or convalescent COVID-19.

Only a few counts were recorded for this clone. CDR3 region: CAISEGQGTGQPQHF. The CDR3 bases are TGTGCCATCAGTGAAGGACAGGGAACGGGCCAGCCCCAGCATTTT. The chain uses TRBV10-3 and TRBJ1-5, with 8 bases identical to TRBD1. The V gene end was trimmed by 3 bases and the J gene end by 7 bases; junction bases not matched to a gene: 8. The CDR3 is 15 amino acids. Germline V gives CDR1 ENHRY, CDR2 SYGVKD.

In this sample, this clone turned up a few times. The genes are TRBV10-3 and TRBJ1-1; 9 bases agree with TRBD1. Losses at the gene ends were 7 bases for V and 3 bases for J; bases not matched to a gene: 6. The CDR3 spans 14 residues. Germline values: CDR1 ENHRY, CDR2 SYGVKD. The CDR3 is CAIKGTGRDTEAFF. In nucleotides, the CDR3 is TGTGCCATCAAAGGGACAGGGAGGGACACTGAAGCTTTCTTT.

The rearrangement joins TRBV7-9 to TRBJ2-6; a weak D match, TRBD1 (6 bases). The CDR3 is 15 residues long. The germline V gene encodes CDR1 SEHNR and CDR2 FQNEAQ (reference sequence). Deletions cut 5 bases from V and 3 bases from J, with 11 bases between. CDR3 DNA: TGTGCCAGCAGCATCAGGGGTGGTGGGGCCAACGTCCTGACTTTC. Translation: CASSIRGGGANVLTF.

The chain recombines TRBV5-1 with TRBJ2-1; TRBD1 matches at 8 bases. After removal of 4 bases from V and 4 bases from J, the junction contained 4 bases not matched to a gene. Germline CDR1 and CDR2: SGHRS and YFSETQ. The CDR3 is made up of 14 amino acids. CDR3 residues: CASSGGQEYNEQFF. The CDR3 DNA sequence: TGCGCCAGCAGCGGGGGACAGGAATACAATGAGCAGTTCTTC.

A single count supports this clone. The V and J genes are TRBV18 and TRBJ2-3, with 7 bases aligning to TRBD2. The CDR3 spans 15 residues. Germline trimming cut 5 bases from V and 0 bases from J; bases unmatched to any gene: 5. The V gene's germline CDR1 is KGHSH and CDR2 LQKENI. This CDR3 reads CASSLPGGSTDTQYF. The CDR3 DNA reads TGTGCCAGCTCATTACCGGGGGGAAGCACAGATACGCAGTATTTT.

J is TRBJ2-2 and V is TRBV2; perhaps TRBD2 as D (6 bases). CDR3 size: 15 residues. V gave up 8 bases and J gave up 4 bases, with 17 bases separating them. Germline V CDR1 and CDR2: SNHLY, FYNNEI. CDR3 bases: TGTGCCAGCGACCGGAGGGGAGGAGGCACCGGGGAGCTGTTTTTT. Translated, it gives CASDRRGGGTGELFF.

Turning to this clone: The sample holds other DNA sequences that translate to the same CDR3. The chain joins TRBV18 to TRBJ1-5; D unclear. CDR3 size: 13 residues. The V gene lost 3 bases and the J gene lost 5 bases, with 8 bases spanning the gap. Germline-derived CDR1 and CDR2 are KGHSH and LQKENI. The CDR3 loop is CASSPGEDQPQHF. CDR3 DNA sequence: TGTGCCAGCTCACCCGGGGAGGATCAGCCCCAGCATTTT.

The chain couples TRBV5-1 to TRBJ1-1; D not certain. The ends were cut back, 4 bases at V and 1 base at J, with 8 bases in the middle. CDR1 and CDR2 (germline): SGHRS, YFSETQ. The length of the CDR3 is 13 residues. DNA of the CDR3: TGCGCCAGCAGCCCGAGACAGAACACTGAAGCTTTCTTT. Amino acids: CASSPRQNTEAFF.

V gene TRBV6-6 combines with J gene TRBJ2-2, with D possibly TRBD1 on 6 matching bases. The CDR3 extends over 16 amino acids. The V and J ends lost 2 bases and 1 base respectively, with 11 bases between them. Germline CDR1 and CDR2: MNHNY and SVGAGI (reference sequence). The CDR3 bases are TGTGCCAGCAGTTACGTGTCACAGGGGAACACCGGGGAGCTGTTTTTT. Translation gives CASSYVSQGNTGELFF.

This chain joins TRBV18 and TRBJ1-1; D uncertain. The CDR3 spans 15 residues. The V gene lost 0 bases and the J gene lost 3 bases, with 11 bases spanning the gap. Looked up from germline, CDR1 is KGHSH and CDR2 is LQKENI. The chain's CDR3 is CASSPPVPRDTEAFF. CDR3 in DNA: TGTGCCAGCTCACCACCGGTTCCCCGAGACACTGAAGCTTTCTTT.

The chain has TRBV19 and TRBJ2-2; D is possibly TRBD2 (5 bases). The V gene lost 4 bases and the J gene lost 1 base, with 10 bases spanning the gap. This CDR3 region has 15 residues. In germline, CDR1 is LNHDA, CDR2 SQIVND (reference sequence). The chain's CDR3 is CASSKNGLNTGELFF. The CDR3 DNA reads TGTGCCAGTAGTAAGAACGGACTGAACACCGGGGAGCTGTTTTTT.

The chain carries TRBV10-2 and TRBJ2-1; the match to TRBD1 covers 10 bases. Germline V lookup: CDR1 WSHSY, CDR2 SAAADI. Losses at the gene ends were 6 bases for V and 7 bases for J; bases not matched to a gene: 12. The CDR3 contains 16 residues. DNA for the CDR3: TGCGCCAGCAGGGGGATCGGGACAGGGGCTGGTAATGAGCAGTTCTTC. Its translation is CASRGIGTGAGNEQFF.

V usage is TRBV10-3 and J usage is TRBJ1-3; D is ambiguous. V lost 0 bases to trimming and J lost 2 bases, with 5 bases between them. This CDR3 comprises 14 residues. The germline CDR1 and CDR2 sequences are ENHRY and SYGVKD. The CDR3 sequence is CAISESSPGNTIYF. CDR3 DNA sequence: TGTGCCATCAGTGAGTCTTCTCCTGGAAACACCATATATTTT.

Turning to this clone: A read error may account for a junction end that differs from germline. The chain links TRBV2 to TRBJ1-6, with 8 bases identical to TRBD1. The CDR3 covers 14 residues. The germline gives CDR1 SNHLY, CDR2 FYNNEI. The CDR3 DNA sequence: TGTGCCAGCAGGGAAGATCAGGGGGCCCCACCCCTCCACTTT. It encodes CASREDQGAPPLHF.